Presented here are 10 T cell receptor beta chains from one specimen sequenced in a study of blood T cell repertoires in COVID-19. Assay used: immunoSEQ multiplex PCR; TCRdb lists only in-frame clones, some missing. The data contain about 220,000 clones, over 60% of them singletons. The sequencing sample was made of peripheral blood. These receptors originate from a woman in her sixties or seventies with acute or convalescent COVID-19.

This chain uses TRBV4-2 with TRBJ2-3; 7 bases are shared with TRBD2. This CDR3 comprises 17 residues. V was pared by 0 bases and J by 9 bases, with 15 bases of the junction left unmatched. Per germline, CDR1 LGHNA and CDR2 YNFKEQ. The CDR3 region is CASSQESAGRGGNTQYF. The CDR3 DNA is TGTGCCAGCAGCCAAGAGTCGGCGGGGCGGGGAGGGAACACGCAGTATTTT.

The chain carries TRBV5-4 and TRBJ2-5; no clear D gene. Trimming removed 1 base at V and 2 bases at J, with 12 bases between. The CDR3 contains 15 residues. Germline CDR1 reads SGHNT; CDR2 reads YYREEE (reference sequence). The CDR3 region has the DNA TGTGCCAGCAGCTTGTCTCTAGGTGGGCAAGAGACCCAGTACTTC. The encoded protein is CASSLSLGGQETQYF. The whole variable domain, filled in from reference TRBV5-4 and TRBJ2-5, reads ETGVTQSPTHLIKTRGQQVTLRCSSQSGHNTVSWYQQALGQGPQFIFQYYREEENGRGNFPPRFSGLQFPNYSSELNVNALELDDSALYLCASSLSLGGQETQYFGPGTRLLVL.

The rearrangement joins TRBV15 to TRBJ2-2; D ambiguous. Germline V gene sequence: CDR1 LNHNV, CDR2 YYDKDF (reference sequence). V lost 2 bases and J lost 8, with 9 bases in between. CDR3 length: 13 amino acids. The CDR3 sequence: CATSRREVGELFF. The CDR3 DNA follows: TGTGCCACCAGCAGACGCGAGGTGGGGGAGCTGTTTTTT.

The J gene is TRBJ2-7, the V gene TRBV29-1; 8 bases are a match to TRBD1. The J segment lost 3 bases and the V segment lost 4 bases, leaving 8 bases of the junction unmatched. CDR3 length equals 14 residues. In germline, CDR1 is SQVTM, CDR2 ANQGSEA. The CDR3 DNA is TGCAGCGTTGTGGCCGGGACAGGTCACTACGAGCAGTACTTC. It translates to CSVVAGTGHYEQYF.

This chain connects TRBV25-1 to TRBJ2-3; TRBD1 aligns across 7 bases. V shed 6 bases, J shed 1 base, and the junction held 4 bases outside the gene matches. Germline V gene data show CDR1 as MGHDK and CDR2 as SYGVNS. The CDR3 sequence is 14 residues long. Written as DNA, the CDR3 is TGTGCCAGCAGACAGGGGAAGGGCACAGATACGCAGTATTTT. Residues: CASRQGKGTDTQYF.

The gene calls are TRBV11-2 and TRBJ2-1; 8 nucleotides align to TRBD2. J was trimmed by 7 bases and V by 6 bases; bases with no gene match: 17. CDR1 and CDR2 from the germline V gene are SGHAT and FQNNGV. The CDR3 runs to 17 residues. As DNA, the CDR3 is TGTGCCAGCAGTCCACGCCTCGACGCGGGGGGCTCGAATGAGCAGTTCTTC. It is translated as CASSPRLDAGGSNEQFF.

V gene TRBV11-2 combines with J gene TRBJ2-5; 9 bases line up with TRBD1. Germline V gives CDR1 SGHAT, CDR2 FQNNGV. The J segment lost 4 bases and the V segment lost 1 base, leaving 7 bases of the junction unmatched. The CDR3 contains 16 residues. DNA of the CDR3: TGTGCCAGCAGCTTAGGGGACAGGGCGTTGGGAGAGACCCAGTACTTC. It encodes CASSLGDRALGETQYF.

CDR3: CASGRGSNEQYV. DNA for the CDR3: TGTGCCAGCGGCAGGGGCTCTAACGAGCAGTACGTC. This chain joins TRBV6-5 and TRBJ2-7; possible D gene TRBD1, 6 bases. V dropped 8 bases and J dropped 5 bases, with 13 bases sitting between them. The germline CDR1 and CDR2 sequences are MNHEY and SVGAGI. There are 12 residues in the CDR3.

The genes are TRBV5-1 and TRBJ2-7; 9 nucleotides agree with TRBD2. J lost 2 bases, V lost 4 bases, and 7 bases had no gene match. The germline V gene encodes CDR1 SGHRS and CDR2 YFSETQ. This CDR3 spans 15 amino acids. CDR3 sequence reads: CASSLSGGPTYEQYF. CDR3 nucleotide sequence: TGCGCCAGCAGCCTTAGCGGGGGCCCCACCTACGAGCAGTACTTC.

V usage is TRBV3-1 (or the pseudogene TRBV3-2) and J usage is TRBJ2-3, with 12 bases fitting TRBD2. Germline CDR1 is LGHDT and CDR2 is YNNKEL (reference sequence). Trimming cost V 3 bases and J 4 bases; bases outside gene matches: 5. This CDR3 comprises 16 residues. The CDR3 nucleotides read TGTGCCAGCAGCCACCTAGCGGGGGGGCAGGCAGATACGCAGTATTTT. Protein: CASSHLAGGQADTQYF.